These 32 T cell receptor beta chains came from one sample sequenced in a study of tumor-infiltrating lymphocytes in primary liver carcinoma. Starting material of about 0.45 ug total RNA yielded TCR beta cDNA via a constant-region primer. For TCR beta, libraries were produced by three nested multiplex PCR rounds using slightly modified ARM-PCR. The study ran its first two PCR rounds for around 10 cycles each, using TRBV1-TRBV30 forward primers and a C-beta reverse primer. Each CDR3 protein gets one entry after TCRdb re-called the multiplex PCR reads with MiXCR. The data hold 100,000 to 150,000 distinct CDR3 sequences, with around 60% observed a single time. Co-extraction of RNA and DNA was performed on roughly 17-32 mg of unsorted bulk tissue. Source material: liver tumor tissue from sampling region 3. Subset of the sample: tumor region T3, left-lateral pole. The receptors were gathered from a woman aged 55-69 years with primary liver carcinoma and hepatitis B virus infection.

The chain has TRBV29-1 and TRBJ2-7, with 9 bases identical to TRBD1. The CDR3 runs 15 residues. CDR1 and CDR2 from the germline V gene are SQVTM and ANQGSEA. Here the CDR3 DNA reads TGCAGTGTTACCTGGACAGGGGTTTCCCTAAGAATGGAGTACTTC. Its translation: CSVTWTGVSLRMEYF.

This clonotype was counted ten times or more. The chain carries TRBV29-1 and TRBJ2-1, with 14 bases identical to TRBD2. Trimming at V came to 6 bases and at J to 6 bases, leaving 4 bases not matched to a gene. CDR3 length: 14 residues. Germline CDR1 is SQVTM and CDR2 is ANQGSEA. CDR3 sequence: CSVGLAGGSNEQFF. CDR3 DNA sequence: TGCAGCGTCGGACTAGCGGGAGGTTCCAATGAGCAGTTCTTC.

The rearrangement joins TRBV5-1 to TRBJ2-7; D gene ambiguous. The V gene lost 4 bases and the J gene lost 5 bases, with 16 bases spanning the gap. This CDR3 is 14 amino acids long. The germline CDR1 and CDR2 sequences are SGHRS and YFSETQ. CDR3 residues: CASSTNYITDEQYF. The CDR3 DNA reads as TGCGCCAGCAGCACGAACTACATCACGGACGAGCAGTACTTC.

This clonotype was seen only a few times. A much more abundant neighbour one base away suggests this may be a read error. V and J are TRBV6-5 and TRBJ2-1; TRBD2 agrees at 10 bases. The CDR3 is made up of 17 amino acids. Per the germline V gene, CDR1 is MNHEY and CDR2 is SVGAGI. CDR3 residues: CASSYNKREGMYNGQFF. For the CDR3, the DNA is TGTGCCAGCAGTTACAACAAGCGGGAGGGCATGTACAATGGGCAGTTCTTC.

This clonotype came up many times. The J gene is TRBJ1-4, the V gene TRBV6-1; 9 bases align to TRBD1. CDR1 MNHNS and CDR2 SASEGT come from the germline V gene. After removal of 6 bases from V and 6 bases from J, the junction contained 5 bases not matched to a gene. CDR3 size: 14 residues. In nucleotides, the CDR3 is TGTGCCAGCAGACCGGGACAGGGTTATGAAAAACTGTTTTTT. As protein: CASRPGQGYEKLFF.

The chain uses TRBV5-1 and TRBJ2-2; tentatively, D is TRBD2 (6 bases). The V gene's germline CDR1 is SGHRS and CDR2 YFSETQ. The CDR3 has 18 residues. The V gene lost 0 bases and the J gene lost 4 bases, with 19 bases spanning the gap. The CDR3 DNA reads TGCGCCAGCAGCTTGGAGAAAGGGAGGACAACTCGCACCGGGGAGCTGTTTTTT. This translates into CASSLEKGRTTRTGELFF.

About this clonotype: One end of the junction is discordant with germline, which a read error may explain. The chain recombines TRBV6-6 with TRBJ2-1; 10 nucleotides match TRBD2. From germline, CDR1 is MNHNY and CDR2 SVGAGI (reference sequence). The CDR3 totals 16 residues. CDR3 sequence (DNA): TGTGCCAGCAGCCCCAGATTAGCGGGAGGAGGCCATGAGCAGTTGTTC. Translated: CASSPRLAGGGHEQLF.

The V and J genes are TRBV29-1 and TRBJ2-1; D possibly corresponds to TRBD2 (6 bases). V shed 7 bases and J shed 5 bases, with 27 bases lying between them. This CDR3 has 17 residues. Germline V gene data show CDR1 as SQVTM and CDR2 as ANQGSEA. CDR3 region: CSAATNGSWSRHNEQFF. The CDR3 DNA sequence: TGCAGCGCGGCCACTAACGGGAGTTGGTCACGGCACAATGAGCAGTTCTTC.

About this clonotype: A much more abundant neighbour one base away suggests this may be a read error. V is TRBV6-5 and J is TRBJ1-1; D is unresolved. The germline V gene encodes CDR1 MNHEY and CDR2 SVGAGI. With 2 bases removed from V and 4 bases from J, the gap between germline ends came to 14 bases. CDR3 length equals 15 residues. The CDR3 loop is CASSYPVMSGTEAFF. The CDR3 coding sequence is TGTGCCAGCAGTTACCCTGTTATGTCGGGCACTGAAGCTTTCTTT.

Regarding this clonotype: A junction end diverges from the germline sequence, so it may reflect a read error. The chain uses TRBV5-1 and TRBJ2-1, with 11 bases that match TRBD2. CDR1 and CDR2 from the germline V gene are SGHRS and YFSETQ. The length of the CDR3 is 17 residues. CDR3 bases: TGCGCAAGCAGCGGAAGAACTAGCGGGGGTTCCAACAATGAGCAGTTCTTC. This sequence encodes CASSGRTSGGSNNEQFF.

This clonotype was observed a handful of times. A single base separates this from a much larger clone, so it may be a read error. This chain uses TRBV6-5 with TRBJ2-7; the D call may be TRBD1 or TRBD2 (5 bases each). V was clipped by 2 bases and J by 6 bases, with 11 bases between them. The CDR3 is 13 amino acids. The germline CDR1 and CDR2 sequences are MNHEY and SVGAGI. In nucleotides, the CDR3 is TGTGCCAGCAGTTACGTTGTTGGGGGCGAGCAGTACTTC. It translates to CASSYVVGGEQYF.

V usage is TRBV28 and J usage is TRBJ2-5, with TRBD1 matching over 10 bases. After removal of 5 bases from V and 3 bases from J, the junction contained 6 bases not matched to a gene. The CDR3 contains 15 residues. The germline V gene has CDR1 MDHEN and CDR2 SYDVKM. The CDR3 DNA is TGTGCCAGCAGTCGACCGGGACAGGGGAAAGAGACCCAGTACTTC. Translation gives CASSRPGQGKETQYF.

The chain combines TRBV6-6 with TRBJ2-7; weak D call: TRBD2 (5 bases). Germline lookup yields CDR1 MNHNY and CDR2 SVGAGI (reference sequence). The CDR3 length is 16 residues. The V and J ends lost 9 bases and 5 bases respectively, with 26 bases between them. The CDR3 DNA sequence: TGTGCCAGGAGCGAGACCACTGGCGTGAGTAGCGACGAGCAGTACTTC. It yields the protein CARSETTGVSSDEQYF.

The count of this clonotype is one. A junction boundary mismatches the germline segment, possibly from a read error. The chain employs TRBV14 and TRBJ2-1; possibly TRBD1 for D (5 bases). The CDR3 has 13 residues. Looked up from germline, CDR1 is SGHDN and CDR2 is FVKESK. CDR3 loop: CASSLQVYNKQFF. In DNA, the CDR3 is TGCGCCAGCAGCCTACAGGTCTACAATAAGCAGTTCTTC. The complete variable domain, with remaining parts taken from reference TRBV14 and TRBJ2-1, reads EAGVTQFPSHSVIEKGQTVTLRCDPISGHDNLYWYRRVMGKEIKFLLHFVKESKQDESGMPNNRFLAERTGGTYSTLKVQPAELEDSGVYFCASSLQVYNKQFFGPGTRLTVL.

Only one count was recorded for this clonotype. One base away lies a much larger clone, so this may be a sequencing read error. The chain employs TRBV6-6 and TRBJ1-5, with 12 positions matching TRBD1. Germline CDR1 is MNHNY and CDR2 is SVGAGI (reference sequence). The CDR3 sequence is 17 residues long. As DNA, the CDR3 is TGTGCCTGCAGTTACTCGGGACAGGGGGCGACCGGTCAGCCCCAGCATTTT. The encoded protein is CACSYSGQGATGQPQHF.

The chain combines TRBV7-9 with TRBJ2-2, with D perhaps TRBD2 (5 bases). CDR3 size: 16 residues. From germline, CDR1 is SEHNR and CDR2 FQNEAQ (reference sequence). Trimming pared 5 bases from V and 2 bases from J, leaving 15 bases between. CDR3 in amino acids: CASSHSTRVNTGELFF. The CDR3 bases are TGTGCCAGCAGCCACTCAACTAGGGTAAACACCGGGGAGCTGTTTTTT.

The CDR3 sequence is CASSQSYITWTAKNIQYF. DNA of the CDR3: TGTGCCAGCAGCCAATCCTACATAACATGGACAGCCAAAAACATTCAGTACTTC. This rearrangement joins TRBV4-2 to TRBJ2-4; D unresolved. This CDR3 has 18 residues. CDR1 LGHNA and CDR2 YNFKEQ come from the germline V gene. V lost 2 bases, J lost 0 bases, and 17 bases lay in between.

The chain is built from TRBV6-1 and TRBJ1-2, with TRBD1 matching over 7 bases. The V gene end was trimmed by 7 bases and the J gene end by 8 bases; junction bases not matched to a gene: 13. Per the germline V gene, CDR1 is MNHNS and CDR2 is SASEGT. The CDR3 runs to 14 residues. This CDR3 reads CASITSTGRGGYTF. The CDR3 nucleotides are TGTGCCAGCATTACCTCGACAGGGCGTGGAGGCTACACCTTC.

To note about this clonotype: This may be a read error: a much more frequent sequence differs by one nucleotide. The chain links TRBV7-3 to TRBJ2-6; TRBD1 is a possible D gene (6 bases). CDR1 and CDR2 (germline): SGHTA, FQGTGA. This CDR3 comprises 17 residues. The CDR3: CASNLQGLNSGANVLTF. CDR3 in DNA: TGTGCCAGCAACTTACAGGGCCTGAACTCTGGGGCCAACGTCCTGACTTTC.

The chain carries TRBV10-2 and TRBJ2-7, with a tentative D call TRBD2 (6 bases). The CDR3 spans 14 residues. V gave up 2 bases and J gave up 13 bases, with 21 bases separating them. Looked up from germline, CDR1 is WSHSY and CDR2 is SAAADI. CDR3 loop: CASSESGFSYDQYF. CDR3 DNA sequence: TGCGCCAGCAGTGAGAGCGGGTTCTCCTACGATCAATACTTC.

The chain recombines TRBV2 with TRBJ2-7, with TRBD1 matching over 7 bases. Germline CDR1 reads SNHLY; CDR2 reads FYNNEI. The CDR3 spans 12 residues. The ends lost 6 bases at V and 5 bases at J; junction bases unmatched: 4. DNA of the CDR3: TGTGCCAGCAGGGGGGACAGCCACGAGCAGTACTTC. Protein: CASRGDSHEQYF.

This clonotype has a count of ten or more. The chain has TRBV29-1 and TRBJ2-5; 9 bases agree with TRBD2. Per germline, CDR1 SQVTM and CDR2 ANQGSEA. The junction had 12 bases not matched to a gene; V was cut back by 8 bases and J by 5 bases. The CDR3 loop spans 14 amino acids. This CDR3 reads CSITGTSSVETQYF. The CDR3 DNA is TGCAGCATCACCGGGACTAGCTCTGTCGAGACCCAGTACTTC.

This clonotype was seen many times. This chain joins TRBV4-1 and TRBJ2-7; 13 nucleotides align to TRBD2. CDR3 length: 15 amino acids. Germline CDR1 reads MGHRA; CDR2 reads YSYEKL. Unmatched junction bases numbered 8, after V lost 3 bases and J lost 9 bases. Here the CDR3 reads CASSHVTSGRAWQYF. The CDR3 region has the DNA TGCGCCAGCAGCCATGTTACTAGCGGGAGGGCCTGGCAGTACTTC.

As for this clonotype: A much larger clone lies a single base off, so this may be a read error. The chain employs TRBV7-3 and TRBJ2-2, with TRBD2 matching 9 bases. In germline, CDR1 is SGHTA, CDR2 FQGTGA. The CDR3 spans 16 residues. CDR3 loop: CASSLTAGGVTGGLFF. The CDR3 DNA is TGTGCCAGCAGCTTAACTGCGGGAGGGGTCACCGGGGGGCTGTTTTTT.

Details on this clonotype: At one end, the junction sequence differs from germline, possibly due to a read error. The chain recombines TRBV6-6 with TRBJ2-5; D not certain. CDR3 length: 16 amino acids. CDR1 is MNHNY, CDR2 SVGAGI, per germline (reference sequence). Here the CDR3 DNA reads TGTGCCAGTCTAAATCGACACTCGAGCCCCCAAGAGACACAGCACTTC. Translation: CASLNRHSSPQETQHF.

This clonotype showed up just a few times. Without the conserved terminal phenylalanine or tryptophan, this CDR3 likely stems from a read error. The gene calls are TRBV18 and TRBJ2-6; 9 nucleotides line up with TRBD1. This CDR3 is built from 18 residues. With 6 bases clipped from V and 1 base from J, the junction kept 10 bases outside the gene matches. Germline-derived CDR1 and CDR2 are KGHSH and LQKENI. CDR3 DNA sequence: TGTGCCAGCTCGCCTAAAGACAGGGGGAATTCTGGGGCCAACGTCCTGACTTTG. It specifies CASSPKDRGNSGANVLTL.

This clonotype showed up just a few times. This chain joins TRBV5-1 and TRBJ2-7; D possibly corresponds to TRBD2 (5 bases). Trimming stripped 7 bases from V and 4 bases from J, with 15 bases between. Looked up from germline, CDR1 is SGHRS and CDR2 is YFSETQ. The CDR3 spans 13 residues. CDR3 in amino acids: CASGLGGLYEQYF. Here the CDR3 DNA reads TGCGCCAGCGGTTTGGGCGGACTGTACGAGCAGTACTTC.

This clonotype was picked up a small number of times. The V gene is TRBV7-9, the J gene TRBJ2-7; D is undetermined. Per the germline V gene, CDR1 is SEHNR and CDR2 is FQNEAQ (reference sequence). This CDR3 has 12 residues. With 3 bases removed from V and 6 bases from J, the gap between germline ends came to 9 bases. This CDR3 is CASSLDFREQYF. CDR3 in DNA: TGTGCCAGCAGCTTGGATTTCCGCGAGCAGTACTTC. Full variable domain (rest looked up from reference TRBV7-9 and TRBJ2-7): DTGVSQNPRHKITKRGQNVTFRCDPISEHNRLYWYRQTLGQGPEFLTYFQNEAQLEKSRLLSDRFSAERPKGSFSTLEIQRTEQGDSAMYLCASSLDFREQYFGPGTRLTVT.

A remark on this clonotype: The junction departs from the called germline gene at one end, perhaps through a read error. The J gene is TRBJ2-2, the V gene TRBV11-3; D possibly corresponds to TRBD1 (6 bases). This CDR3 is 16 amino acids long. The germline V gene encodes CDR1 SGHNT and CDR2 YENEEA. The CDR3 sequence is CTSTLGGAGDTGELFF. The DNA for the CDR3 is TGTACCAGCACCTTAGGGGGTGCAGGGGACACCGGGGAGCTGTTTTTT.

With regard to this clonotype: An end of the junction differs from the germline gene, which may be a read error. CDR3: CASSSLVGQGDYNEQFF. DNA of the CDR3: TGTGCCAGCAGCTCACTAGTAGGGCAGGGGGACTACAATGAGCAGTTCTTT. This chain joins TRBV14 and TRBJ2-1, with D perhaps being TRBD1 or TRBD2 (7 bases each). Germline V gene sequence: CDR1 SGHDN, CDR2 FVKESK. The CDR3 runs to 17 residues.

This clonotype has ten or more counts. The chain joins TRBV28 to TRBJ1-2; 9 bases fit TRBD1. The CDR3 sequence is 14 residues long. Germline CDR1 is MDHEN and CDR2 is SYDVKM. Germline trimming cut 8 bases from V and 5 bases from J; bases unmatched to any gene: 9. The CDR3 loop is CASSNRGLKYGYTF. In DNA form, the CDR3 reads TGTGCCAGCTCGAACAGGGGGCTGAAATATGGCTACACCTTC.

The V gene is TRBV4-1, the J gene TRBJ1-1; no firm D call. V was clipped by 0 bases and J by 8 bases, with 13 bases between them. Germline CDR1 reads MGHRA; CDR2 reads YSYEKL. The CDR3 is 14 residues long. The CDR3 here is CASSQDNSHREAFF. The CDR3 nucleotides read TGCGCCAGCAGCCAAGACAACTCCCACCGCGAAGCTTTCTTT.